The 20 T cell receptor beta chains presented below share a single source sample, sequenced in a study of T cell repertoires in cytomegalovirus infection (dated by TCRdb to about 2019). Sequencing relied on an Illumina HiSeq 1500. The raw public data were reprocessed by TCRdb itself: fastp quality trimming at Q25, MiXCR clonotype calling, in-frame beta chains only. Rows with a matching CDR3 protein are joined into one entry that keeps the most common DNA and genes. This sample is represented by about 76,000 distinct CDR3 sequences; approximately 3.7% of them were singletons. 4.6% of the sample goes to the ten largest clones. Sequencing was performed on PBMCs. The origin of the receptors is a human donor in good health (CMV status not recorded). Some clones in this sample may be carry-over from other donors' samples.

The table lists this clonotype with many counts. The V gene is TRBV6-2 or TRBV6-3, the J gene TRBJ1-2; D uncertain. Per germline, CDR1 MNHEY and CDR2 SVGEGT. CDR3 length: 13 amino acids. Trimming removed 5 bases from V and 8 bases from J, with 15 bases in between. CDR3 coding DNA: TGTGCCAGCAGTAGGACGGGCGGTCTCGGCTACACCTTC. Translation: CASSRTGGLGYTF.

This clonotype was detected many times. The CDR3 DNA is TGTGCCAGCAGTTTAGCAGCTAATCAGCCCCAGCATTTT. Its protein is CASSLAANQPQHF. The chain employs TRBV12-3 or TRBV12-4 and TRBJ1-5; D is undetermined. Trimming took off 0 bases at V and 4 bases at J, with 4 bases between the two ends. The CDR3 length is 13 residues.

This clonotype was recorded at least ten times. The rearrangement uses TRBV30 and TRBJ1-1; D is unresolved. Per the germline V gene, CDR1 is GTSNPN and CDR2 is SVGIG (reference sequence). The V end was cut by 0 bases, the J end by 4 bases, with 9 bases between. This CDR3 comprises 13 residues. CDR3 nucleotide sequence: TGTGCCTGGAGTGTATTCCGTGGCACTGAAGCTTTCTTT. As protein: CAWSVFRGTEAFF.

The V gene is TRBV5-6, the J gene TRBJ2-7; D may be TRBD1 or TRBD2 (6 bases each). The V end was cut by 7 bases, the J end by 2 bases, with 16 bases between. This CDR3 spans 14 amino acids. Per the germline V gene, CDR1 is SGHDT and CDR2 is YYEEEE. CDR3 DNA: TGTGCCAGCCGAAAGTGGGGGGCCGCCTACGAGCAGTACTTC. Its translation is CASRKWGAAYEQYF.

This clonotype came up many times. This chain connects TRBV5-6 to TRBJ2-7, with D possibly being TRBD2 (6 bases). V lost 1 base to trimming and J lost 5 bases, with 7 bases between them. CDR1 and CDR2 from the germline V gene are SGHDT and YYEEEE. The CDR3 runs to 12 residues. Here the CDR3 DNA reads TGTGCCAGCAGCTTGAGGACTAACGAGCAGTACTTC. This codes for CASSLRTNEQYF.

The table lists this clonotype with many counts. V is TRBV7-3 and J is TRBJ2-7; 8 nucleotides align to TRBD1. The CDR3 covers 14 residues. V was pared by 5 bases and J by 7 bases, with 10 bases of the junction left unmatched. Germline-derived CDR1 and CDR2 are SGHTA and FQGTGA. CDR3 coding DNA: TGTGCCAGCAGCCCTGGACAGGGCGTACGAGAGCAGTACTTC. It codes for CASSPGQGVREQYF.

Ten or more counts support this clonotype. As DNA, the CDR3 is TGTGCCAGCAGCCCAGGACCGAACGAAAGGAGGGGGAACACCGGGGAGCTGTTTTTT. As protein: CASSPGPNERRGNTGELFF. This chain joins TRBV7-8 and TRBJ2-2; D is possibly TRBD2 (6 bases). The CDR3 extends over 19 amino acids. Trimming cost V 5 bases and J 1 base, with 23 bases left between them. CDR1 and CDR2 (germline): SGHVS, FQNEAQ.

The sample holds many counts of this clonotype. This sequence joins TRBV6-6 and TRBJ1-3; D gene uncertain. The CDR3 totals 15 residues. Trimming cost V 6 bases and J 2 bases, with 14 bases left between them. Germline values: CDR1 MNHNY, CDR2 SVGAGI (reference sequence). The CDR3 here is CASSLQPGTGNTIYF. The CDR3 DNA reads as TGTGCCAGCAGCCTACAACCGGGGACTGGAAACACCATATATTTT.

The table lists this clonotype with many counts. The rearrangement uses TRBV7-9 and TRBJ2-1; TRBD2 matches at 12 bases. J gave up 2 bases and V 6 bases, and 2 bases lay outside the gene matches. The CDR3 length is 15 residues. Germline CDR1 and CDR2: SEHNR and FQNEAQ (reference sequence). DNA of the CDR3: TGTGCCAGCAGACTAGCGGGGGGCGCCTACAATGAGCAGTTCTTC. As protein: CASRLAGGAYNEQFF.

The gene calls are TRBV15 and TRBJ1-5; D ambiguous. V lost 1 base and J lost 5, with 3 bases in between. The CDR3 contains 12 residues. Looked up from germline, CDR1 is LNHNV and CDR2 is YYDKDF (reference sequence). CDR3 in DNA: TGTGCCACCAGCAGAGCGGATCAGCCCCAGCATTTT. Residues: CATSRADQPQHF.

Many counts were recorded for this clonotype. The rearrangement joins TRBV7-6 to TRBJ2-3; 7 nucleotides match TRBD1. CDR1 SGHVS and CDR2 FNYEAQ come from the germline V gene. Trimming took 5 bases from V and 1 from J; bases not matched to a gene: 12. The CDR3 runs to 17 residues. This CDR3 reads CASSQWGGQAGTDTQYF. In nucleotides, the CDR3 is TGTGCCAGCAGCCAGTGGGGTGGACAGGCAGGCACAGATACGCAGTATTTT.

This clonotype was detected only a few times. V gene TRBV18 combines with J gene TRBJ2-3; D unclear. The CDR3 runs to 12 residues. Germline V gives CDR1 KGHSH, CDR2 LQKENI. The V gene lost 6 bases and the J gene lost 0 bases, with 4 bases spanning the gap. The CDR3 DNA sequence: TGTGCCAGCTCTACTAGCACAGATACGCAGTATTTT. Translated, it gives CASSTSTDTQYF. Looking up the rest from reference TRBV18 and TRBJ2-3 gives the full variable domain: NAGVMQNPRHLVRRRGQEARLRCSPMKGHSHVYWYRQLPEEGLKFMVYLQKENIIDESGMPKERFSAEFPKEGPSILRIQQVVRGDSAAYFCASSTSTDTQYFGPGTRLTVL.

In its sample, this clonotype was seen many times. CDR3 sequence: CASSFQDLNTEAFF. In DNA, the CDR3 is TGTGCCAGCAGCTTTCAGGATCTGAACACTGAAGCTTTCTTT. The V gene is TRBV7-8, the J gene TRBJ1-1, with D uncertain. V was shortened by 3 bases and J by 0 bases, with 8 bases between the two germline ends. The germline V gene has CDR1 SGHVS and CDR2 FQNEAQ. This CDR3 is 14 amino acids long.

This clonotype was seen repeatedly, ten times or more. The rearrangement links TRBV19 to TRBJ2-3; no reliable D call. The length of the CDR3 is 15 residues. Germline CDR1 and CDR2: LNHDA and SQIVND (reference sequence). V shed 2 bases and J shed 0 bases, with 9 bases lying between them. Here the CDR3 reads CASSIPRPSTDTQYF. The CDR3 DNA reads TGTGCCAGTAGTATACCTAGGCCCAGCACAGATACGCAGTATTTT.

This clonotype was counted at least ten times. The chain couples TRBV20-1 to TRBJ2-3, with D possibly being TRBD2 (6 bases). The germline V and J ends were trimmed by 1 base and 0 bases, with 8 bases remaining between them. This CDR3 region has 14 residues. Germline V gene lookup returns CDR1 DFQATT and CDR2 SNEGSKA (reference sequence). The CDR3, as DNA: TGCAGTGCTAGAGTGGAGGGTAGCACAGATACGCAGTATTTT. This codes for CSARVEGSTDTQYF.

This clonotype was seen many times. V gene TRBV7-8 combines with J gene TRBJ1-5; 11 nucleotides line up with TRBD1. Trimming at V came to 4 bases and at J to 7 bases, leaving 6 bases not matched to a gene. Germline assignment: CDR1 SGHVS and CDR2 FQNEAQ. The CDR3 extends over 15 amino acids. CDR3 coding DNA: TGTGCCAGCAGCTCCGGACAGGGGGCATGGCAGCCCCAGCATTTT. Protein sequence: CASSSGQGAWQPQHF.

This clonotype was seen many times. V is TRBV5-6 and J is TRBJ1-6; possibly TRBD1 for D (5 bases). V was pared by 0 bases and J by 0 bases, with 19 bases between. Germline lookup yields CDR1 SGHDT and CDR2 YYEEEE. The CDR3 is made up of 20 amino acids. This CDR3 is CASSLAVWTQLSSYNSPLHF. The CDR3 region has the DNA TGTGCCAGCAGCTTGGCAGTTTGGACACAGCTTAGCTCCTATAATTCACCCCTCCACTTT.

This clonotype was seen repeatedly, ten times or more. The rearrangement joins TRBV7-6 to TRBJ2-7; 10 bases map to TRBD2. The CDR3 runs 14 residues. Trimming removed 5 bases from V and 3 bases from J; junction bases left unmatched: 4. Looked up from germline, CDR1 is SGHVS and CDR2 is FNYEAQ. The CDR3 here is CASSETSGLYEQYF. CDR3 nucleotides: TGTGCCAGCAGCGAGACTAGCGGGCTCTACGAGCAGTACTTC.

This clonotype appeared many times. The genes are TRBV28 and TRBJ1-2; TRBD1 matches at 8 bases. CDR1 and CDR2 from the germline V gene are MDHEN and SYDVKM. V dropped 5 bases and J dropped 1; count of bases not matched to a gene: 6. The CDR3 loop spans 15 amino acids. CDR3 bases: TGTGCCAGCAGTCCAGGGGGCACCCTTAACTATGGCTACACCTTC. Protein: CASSPGGTLNYGYTF.

There are many counts of this clonotype. Relative to the germline gene, one junction end is altered; a read error may explain this. V and J are TRBV12-3 or TRBV12-4 and TRBJ2-7; TRBD1 agrees at 12 bases. There are 13 residues in the CDR3. Here the CDR3 reads CASSAGTGGRLHF. DNA for the CDR3: TGTGCCAGCAGTGCCGGGACAGGGGGCCGGTTACACTTC.